The 3 T cell receptor beta chains below were found in one sample sequenced in a study of blood T cell repertoires in COVID-19. Only in-frame clones appear in the TCRdb table, and some are missing; sequencing was by immunoSEQ multiplex PCR. The repertoire has some 240,000 clones, 80% to 90% of them found once; the top ten carry roughly 4.5%. Material: peripheral blood. Receptors originate from a woman aged 40 to 50 who had recovered from COVID-19.

CDR3 region: CAISESGAGTGANVLTF. The CDR3 coding sequence is TGTGCCATCAGTGAGTCCGGTGCAGGAACAGGGGCCAACGTCCTGACTTTC. The chain uses TRBV10-3 and TRBJ2-6; D gene unclear. The CDR3 totals 17 residues. Trimming shortened V by 0 bases and J by 4 bases, and 13 bases separated the two germline ends. Germline V lookup: CDR1 ENHRY, CDR2 SYGVKD.

This rearrangement joins TRBV7-2 to TRBJ2-7, with 10 nucleotides matching TRBD2. V was clipped by 5 bases and J by 0 bases; unmatched bases: 4. The CDR3 runs 15 residues. Germline V gene lookup returns CDR1 SGHTA and CDR2 FQGNSA. The CDR3 DNA reads TGTGCCAGCAGCACTAGCGGGGTGAGCTCCTACGAGCAGTACGTC. Translation gives CASSTSGVSSYEQYV.

The gene calls are TRBV7-7 and TRBJ2-5, with 11 bases matching TRBD2. J lost 4 bases, V lost 5 bases, and 6 bases had no gene match. This CDR3 contains 15 residues. Germline loops: CDR1 SSHAT, CDR2 FNYEAQ (reference sequence). DNA of the CDR3: TGTGCCAGCAGCAATAGCGGGGGGGCCGGAGAGACCCAGTACTTC. Translating it yields CASSNSGGAGETQYF.